Shown below are 22 T cell receptor beta chains from a single sample sequenced in a study of cytomegalovirus exposure and HLA in healthy donors. The primer mix had 60 Vbeta and 13 Jbeta primers. TCRdb keeps only in-frame clones here, not all; method: immunoSEQ multiplex PCR. The data show 100,000 to 150,000 clones, about 82% seen once. The sample was PBMCs. The receptor set was obtained from a boy aged 10-17 years in good health and CMV-seronegative.

The CDR3, as DNA: TGTGCCAGCAGCTTAAGTGGGACAGGGGGGAGCTATGGCTACACCTTC. Its translation: CASSLSGTGGSYGYTF. The chain uses TRBV7-9 and TRBJ1-2; 11 nucleotides match TRBD1. The CDR3 totals 16 residues. The germline gives CDR1 SEHNR, CDR2 FQNEAQ (reference sequence). J gave up 4 bases and V 2 bases, and 6 bases lay outside the gene matches.

This clone was seen more than once but under ten times. The chain couples TRBV6-4 to TRBJ2-1; 12 bases align to TRBD2. Germline CDR1 is MRHNA and CDR2 is SNTAGT. CDR3 size: 15 residues. The junction had 3 bases not matched to a gene; V was cut back by 2 bases and J by 7 bases. The CDR3 bases are TGTGCCAGCAGTGACGGGACTAGCGGGCTAAATGAGCAGTTCTTC. As protein: CASSDGTSGLNEQFF.

This clone was recorded only once. The V and J genes are TRBV11-3 and TRBJ2-5, with TRBD2 matching 9 bases. Germline V gene sequence: CDR1 SGHNT, CDR2 YENEEA. Trimming cost V 2 bases and J 4 bases; bases outside gene matches: 5. The CDR3 has 15 amino acids. CDR3 sequence: CASSLIRGRGETQYF. The CDR3, as DNA: TGTGCCAGCAGCTTAATCCGCGGGAGGGGAGAGACCCAGTACTTC.

This sequence joins TRBV6-1 and TRBJ2-1, with D unclear. V lost 9 bases to trimming and J lost 9 bases, with 6 bases between them. This CDR3 comprises 9 residues. CDR1 and CDR2 (germline): MNHNS, SASEGT. Here the CDR3 DNA reads TGTGCCAGTCACACTGAGCAGTTCTTC. Protein: CASHTEQFF.

V and J are TRBV27 and TRBJ1-1, with unresolved D. Trimming shortened V by 4 bases and J by 1 base, and 7 bases separated the two germline ends. The CDR3 is 13 amino acids. CDR1 is MNHEY, CDR2 SMNVEV, per germline (reference sequence). The CDR3 DNA reads as TGTGCCAGCAGTTGGCAGGAGAACACTGAAGCTTTCTTT. This sequence encodes CASSWQENTEAFF.

This sequence joins TRBV30 and TRBJ2-1; TRBD1 is a possible D gene (8 bases). There are 18 residues in the CDR3. Trimming shortened V by 3 bases and J by 5 bases, and 26 bases separated the two germline ends. Germline-derived CDR1 and CDR2 are GTSNPN and SVGIG (reference sequence). The CDR3 DNA follows: TGTGCCTGGAGCTTATACAGGGGGGGCAGCCTCCCGGACAATGAGCAGTTCTTC. This translates into CAWSLYRGGSLPDNEQFF.

This chain uses TRBV7-9 with TRBJ2-5; D is undetermined. The CDR3 is 14 residues long. Trimming pared 5 bases from V and 1 base from J, leaving 11 bases between. Germline V gives CDR1 SEHNR, CDR2 FQNEAQ (reference sequence). The CDR3 loop reads CASSPDSPQETQYF. As DNA, the CDR3 is TGTGCCAGCAGCCCAGATAGCCCCCAAGAGACCCAGTACTTC.

The rearrangement uses TRBV15 and TRBJ1-1, with D possibly TRBD1 on 6 matching bases. The CDR3 totals 19 residues. CDR1 and CDR2 (germline): LNHNV, YYDKDF (reference sequence). Deletions cut 2 bases from V and 4 bases from J, with 26 bases between. The CDR3 sequence is CATSRNPFPTGNPRTEAFF. CDR3 coding DNA: TGTGCCACCAGCAGAAACCCTTTCCCCACAGGGAACCCGCGCACTGAAGCTTTCTTT.

The chain carries TRBV27 and TRBJ2-7; D might be TRBD1 (5 bases). The V end lost 4 bases, the J end lost 3 bases, and 16 bases lay between the germline ends. This CDR3 is 15 amino acids long. Germline lookup yields CDR1 MNHEY and CDR2 SMNVEV (reference sequence). The CDR3 sequence is CASSYSGRVFYEQYF. CDR3 nucleotide sequence: TGTGCCAGCAGTTATTCGGGCAGGGTCTTCTACGAGCAGTACTTC.

This clone was counted a few times. The genes are TRBV7-9 and TRBJ2-1; 11 bases are shared with TRBD2. Germline V lookup: CDR1 SEHNR, CDR2 FQNEAQ (reference sequence). This CDR3 is built from 16 residues. V lost 3 bases, J lost 8 bases, and 9 bases stayed unmatched. CDR3 loop: CASSFQTSGSKHEQFF. CDR3 sequence (DNA): TGTGCCAGCAGCTTTCAAACTAGCGGGAGTAAACATGAGCAGTTCTTC.

The chain uses TRBV2 and TRBJ2-5; 11 bases match TRBD2. Losses at the gene ends were 6 bases for V and 5 bases for J; bases not matched to a gene: 5. CDR1 and CDR2 from the germline V gene are SNHLY and FYNNEI. The CDR3 runs to 14 residues. The CDR3 is CASRLAGDGETQYF. The CDR3 DNA reads as TGTGCCAGCAGACTAGCGGGAGACGGGGAGACCCAGTACTTC.

The chain links TRBV7-2 to TRBJ1-1, with a weak D call TRBD1 (6 bases). The CDR3 contains 12 residues. Germline assignment: CDR1 SGHTA and CDR2 FQGNSA. V lost 2 bases and J lost 8, with 9 bases in between. The chain's CDR3 is CASSLHREEAFF. The CDR3 bases are TGTGCCAGCAGCTTACACAGGGAAGAAGCTTTCTTT.

The V and J genes are TRBV11-2 and TRBJ2-3, with D tentatively TRBD1 (7 bases). Germline V gene lookup returns CDR1 SGHAT and CDR2 FQNNGV. This CDR3 is 16 amino acids long. Trimming cost V 1 base and J 4 bases, with 15 bases left between them. CDR3 nucleotide sequence: TGTGCCAGCAGCTTAGTATCAGGGGGGTATCCAGATACGCAGTATTTT. It specifies CASSLVSGGYPDTQYF.

The rearrangement uses TRBV11-3 and TRBJ2-1, with TRBD2 identical over 11 bases. The CDR3 extends over 15 amino acids. Per the germline V gene, CDR1 is SGHNT and CDR2 is YENEEA. Unmatched junction bases numbered 5, after V lost 4 bases and J lost 6 bases. DNA of the CDR3: TGTGCCAGCAGCTCTGGGACTAGCGGAGGCAATGAGCAGTTCTTC. Translating gives CASSSGTSGGNEQFF.

The chain couples TRBV7-3 to TRBJ2-1; 8 bases agree with TRBD2. V gave up 5 bases and J gave up 4 bases; unmatched junction bases: 16. The CDR3 contains 18 residues. Germline V CDR1 and CDR2: SGHTA, FQGTGA. The CDR3 sequence is CASSAGEGTSERYNEQFF. The CDR3 DNA is TGTGCCAGCAGCGCCGGGGAAGGGACTAGTGAGAGATACAATGAGCAGTTCTTC.

The chain couples TRBV30 to TRBJ2-7; unclear D gene. Trimming removed 4 bases from V and 5 bases from J, with 12 bases in between. The CDR3 covers 12 residues. Germline assignment: CDR1 GTSNPN and CDR2 SVGIG (reference sequence). DNA for the CDR3: TGTGCCTGGACGGCGGTGAAAGACGAGCAGTACTTC. It translates to CAWTAVKDEQYF.

The CDR3 spells CASSQLASNTYNEQFF. Here the CDR3 DNA reads TGCGCCAGCAGTCAATTGGCTAGCAATACCTACAATGAGCAGTTCTTC. This chain links TRBV23-1 with TRBJ2-1; D perhaps matches TRBD2 (5 bases). Being an ORF, TRBV23-1 has a function that is uncertain. The CDR3 runs to 16 residues. V lost 1 base to trimming and J lost 2 bases, with 12 bases between them.

The chain recombines TRBV5-4 with TRBJ2-3; 9 nucleotides align to TRBD2. The CDR3 is made up of 16 amino acids. Germline loops: CDR1 SGHNT, CDR2 YYREEE (reference sequence). Losses at the gene ends were 0 bases for V and 4 bases for J; bases not matched to a gene: 6. CDR3 region: CASSLGGRAGADTQYF. In DNA form, the CDR3 reads TGTGCCAGCAGCTTGGGCGGGAGGGCCGGGGCAGATACGCAGTATTTT.

J is TRBJ2-2 and V is TRBV15; D possibly corresponds to TRBD2 (5 bases). V lost 0 bases, J lost 6 bases, and 14 bases lay in between. The CDR3 length is 16 residues. Germline CDR1 LNHNV, CDR2 YYDKDF (reference sequence). CDR3 in amino acids: CATSRDNGYGAGELFF. CDR3 in DNA: TGTGCCACCAGCAGAGATAATGGATACGGGGCCGGGGAGCTGTTTTTT. Full variable domain (remainder filled in from reference TRBV15 and TRBJ2-2): DAMVIQNPRYQVTQFGKPVTLSCSQTLNHNVMYWYQQKSSQAPKLLFHYYDKDFNNEADTPDNFQSRRPNTSFCFLDIRSPGLGDTAMYLCATSRDNGYGAGELFFGEGSRLTVL.

The V and J genes are TRBV29-1 and TRBJ2-1; 10 bases line up with TRBD2. The CDR3 is 14 amino acids. Looked up from germline, CDR1 is SQVTM and CDR2 is ANQGSEA. J gave up 6 bases and V 3 bases, and 5 bases lay outside the gene matches. The CDR3 DNA is TGCAGCGTTGACTCTAGCGGGAGTATCAATGAGCAGTTCTTC. As protein: CSVDSSGSINEQFF.

This clone was seen only a few times. The J gene is TRBJ2-1, the V gene TRBV7-9; maybe TRBD1 (5 bases). Per the germline V gene, CDR1 is SEHNR and CDR2 is FQNEAQ (reference sequence). Trimming stripped 5 bases from V and 6 bases from J, with 11 bases between. The CDR3 has 13 amino acids. CDR3 sequence (DNA): TGTGCCAGCAGCGTCAGACAGCCCAATGAGCAGTTCTTC. Amino acids: CASSVRQPNEQFF.

This clone was counted between two and nine times. The V gene is TRBV4-2, the J gene TRBJ2-1, with 11 bases identical to TRBD2. The V and J ends lost 0 bases and 4 bases, in that order; junction bases with no gene match: 5. The length of the CDR3 is 17 residues. CDR1 LGHNA and CDR2 YNFKEQ come from the germline V gene. This CDR3 is CASSQDRASGGYNEQFF. The CDR3 DNA reads TGTGCCAGCAGCCAAGATAGGGCTAGCGGGGGGTACAATGAGCAGTTCTTC.